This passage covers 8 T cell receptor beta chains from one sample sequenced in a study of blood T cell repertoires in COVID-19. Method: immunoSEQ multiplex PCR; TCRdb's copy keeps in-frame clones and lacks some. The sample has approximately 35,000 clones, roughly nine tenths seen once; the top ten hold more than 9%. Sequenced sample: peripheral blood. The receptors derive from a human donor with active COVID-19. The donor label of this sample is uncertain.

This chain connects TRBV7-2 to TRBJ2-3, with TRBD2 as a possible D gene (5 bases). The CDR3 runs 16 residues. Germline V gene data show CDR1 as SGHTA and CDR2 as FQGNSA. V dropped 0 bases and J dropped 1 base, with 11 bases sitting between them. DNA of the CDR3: TGTGCCAGCAGCTTAGCTACCCCGCGGGGCACAGATACGCAGTATTTT. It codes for CASSLATPRGTDTQYF.

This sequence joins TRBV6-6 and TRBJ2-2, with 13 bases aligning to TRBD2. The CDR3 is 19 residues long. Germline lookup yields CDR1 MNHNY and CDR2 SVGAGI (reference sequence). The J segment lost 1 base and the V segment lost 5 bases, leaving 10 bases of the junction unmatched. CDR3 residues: CASSRRLAGGRENTGELFF. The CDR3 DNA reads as TGTGCCAGCAGTCGCCGACTAGCGGGAGGACGAGAGAACACCGGGGAGCTGTTTTTT.

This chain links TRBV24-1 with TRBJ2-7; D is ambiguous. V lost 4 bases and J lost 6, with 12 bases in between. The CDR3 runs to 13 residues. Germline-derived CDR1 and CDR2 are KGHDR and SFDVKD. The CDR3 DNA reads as TGTGCCACCAGTGACCCTGTTCGGGTCGAGCAGTACTTC. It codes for CATSDPVRVEQYF.

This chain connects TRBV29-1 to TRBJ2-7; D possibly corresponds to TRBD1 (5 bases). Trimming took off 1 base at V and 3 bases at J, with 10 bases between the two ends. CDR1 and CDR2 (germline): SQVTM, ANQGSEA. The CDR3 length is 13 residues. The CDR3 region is CSVEGQGGYEQYF. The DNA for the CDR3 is TGCAGCGTTGAAGGGCAGGGTGGCTACGAGCAGTACTTC.

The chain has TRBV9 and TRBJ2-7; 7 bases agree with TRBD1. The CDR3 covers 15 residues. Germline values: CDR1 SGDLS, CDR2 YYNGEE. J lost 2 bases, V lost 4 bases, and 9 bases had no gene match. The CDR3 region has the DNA TGTGCCAGCAGCCCCGGGACAGCGGTTACCTACGAGCAGTACTTC. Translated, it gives CASSPGTAVTYEQYF.

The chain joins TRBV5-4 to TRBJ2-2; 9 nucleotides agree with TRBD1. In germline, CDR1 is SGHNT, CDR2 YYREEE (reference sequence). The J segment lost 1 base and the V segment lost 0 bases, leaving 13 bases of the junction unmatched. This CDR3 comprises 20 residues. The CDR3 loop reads CASSLARRDRAIRNTGELFF. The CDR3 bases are TGTGCCAGCAGCTTGGCCCGGCGGGACAGGGCGATTCGGAACACCGGGGAGCTGTTTTTT.

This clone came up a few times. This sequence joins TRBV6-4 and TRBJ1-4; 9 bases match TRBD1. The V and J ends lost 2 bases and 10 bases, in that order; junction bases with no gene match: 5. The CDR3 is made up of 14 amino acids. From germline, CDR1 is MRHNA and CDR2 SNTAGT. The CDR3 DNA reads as TGTGCCAGCAGTGACGAAGTGACAGGGGGAAAACTGTTTTTT. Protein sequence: CASSDEVTGGKLFF.

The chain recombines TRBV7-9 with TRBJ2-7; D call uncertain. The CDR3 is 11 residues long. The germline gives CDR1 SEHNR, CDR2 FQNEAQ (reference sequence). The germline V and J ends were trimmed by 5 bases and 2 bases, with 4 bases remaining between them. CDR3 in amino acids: CASSVTYEQYF. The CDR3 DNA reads TGTGCCAGCAGCGTAACCTACGAGCAGTACTTC.